The 30 T cell receptor beta chains listed next were all sequenced from one sample in a study of early T cells in non-severe SARS-CoV-2 infection. TCRdb reanalysed the 5' RACE reads using MiXCR and keeps one entry per CDR3 protein. The sample comprises around 23,000 distinct CDR3 sequences, less than 5% of which are singletons, and roughly a fifth rests with the top ten. The source material was whole blood. Receptors originate from an adult who was a healthcare worker with PCR-confirmed SARS-CoV-2 infection or an uninfected control (not recorded which).

In this sample, this clonotype turned up many times. The rearrangement uses TRBV7-9 and TRBJ1-5; D is uncertain. V was trimmed by 1 base and J by 4 bases, leaving 5 bases between them. This CDR3 is 13 amino acids long. Germline CDR1 and CDR2: SEHNR and FQNEAQ (reference sequence). CDR3 amino acids: CASSLGRNQPQHF. The CDR3 DNA sequence: TGTGCCAGCAGCTTAGGCAGAAATCAGCCCCAGCATTTT.

This clonotype was detected ten times or more. V and J are TRBV7-9 and TRBJ1-1; no clear D gene. Germline loops: CDR1 SEHNR, CDR2 FQNEAQ (reference sequence). V lost 1 base to trimming and J lost 4 bases, with 4 bases between them. The CDR3 is made up of 12 amino acids. CDR3 amino acids: CASSLVTTEAFF. The CDR3, as DNA: TGTGCCAGCAGCTTAGTCACCACTGAAGCTTTCTTT. Complete variable domain (other parts from reference TRBV7-9 and TRBJ1-1): DTGVSQNPRHKITKRGQNVTFRCDPISEHNRLYWYRQTLGQGPEFLTYFQNEAQLEKSRLLSDRFSAERPKGSFSTLEIQRTEQGDSAMYLCASSLVTTEAFFGQGTRLTVV.

This clonotype has ten or more counts. The CDR3 region has the DNA TGTGCCAGCAGCCCAAGTAACGGTGGGACCTACGAGCAGTACTTC. It yields the protein CASSPSNGGTYEQYF. The V gene is TRBV7-2, the J gene TRBJ2-7; D gene uncertain. CDR3 length equals 15 residues. Germline assignment: CDR1 SGHTA and CDR2 FQGNSA. Trimming left V 5 bases short and J 2 bases short, with 16 bases between. Combining the CDR3 with reference TRBV7-2 and TRBJ2-7 gives the whole variable domain GAGVSQSPSNKVTEKGKDVELRCDPISGHTALYWYRQSLGQGLEFLIYFQGNSAPDKSGLPSDRFSAERTGGSVSTLTIQRTQQEDSAVYLCASSPSNGGTYEQYFGPGTRLTVT.

The V call is TRBV20-1, the J call TRBJ2-2; 12 bases are a match to TRBD2. Germline CDR1 and CDR2: DFQATT and SNEGSKA (reference sequence). The CDR3 is 19 residues long. The trim removed 4 bases at V and 3 bases at J, leaving 15 bases unmatched. The CDR3 loop is CSATPHHRLAGDYTGELFF. In DNA, the CDR3 is TGCAGTGCTACTCCTCACCACAGACTAGCGGGAGATTACACCGGGGAGCTGTTTTTT.

This clonotype was seen at least ten times. This sequence joins TRBV20-1 and TRBJ2-7; 9 nucleotides match TRBD2. The J segment lost 1 base and the V segment lost 5 bases, leaving 6 bases of the junction unmatched. The CDR3 is made up of 14 amino acids. Germline CDR1 and CDR2: DFQATT and SNEGSKA (reference sequence). CDR3 residues: CSADAGGWSYEQYF. For the CDR3, the DNA is TGCAGTGCTGACGCGGGAGGGTGGTCCTACGAGCAGTACTTC.

This chain links TRBV5-1 with TRBJ2-5, with D perhaps TRBD1 (5 bases). Deletions cut 1 base from V and 1 base from J, with 8 bases between. Germline lookup yields CDR1 SGHRS and CDR2 YFSETQ. This CDR3 is 14 amino acids long. The CDR3 nucleotides read TGCGCCAGCAGCTTGCACACAGGCCAAGAGACCCAGTACTTC. Its translation is CASSLHTGQETQYF.

There are many counts of this clonotype. The V gene is TRBV28, the J gene TRBJ1-2, with a weak D call TRBD1 (6 bases). This CDR3 spans 15 amino acids. V was clipped by 5 bases and J by 4 bases, with 17 bases between them. Germline assignment: CDR1 MDHEN and CDR2 SYDVKM. The CDR3 coding sequence is TGTGCCAGCAGTCAAAACCTACAGGGTACCTATGGCTACACCTTC. Its translation is CASSQNLQGTYGYTF.

In this sample, this clonotype turned up a few times. This chain uses TRBV2 with TRBJ1-5; D might be TRBD1 (5 bases). Germline V gives CDR1 SNHLY, CDR2 FYNNEI. V lost 2 bases and J lost 2, with 10 bases in between. This CDR3 comprises 15 residues. CDR3 sequence: CASSEIRAGNQPQHF. The CDR3 DNA reads TGTGCCAGCAGTGAAATCAGGGCGGGCAATCAGCCCCAGCATTTT.

This clonotype was seen repeatedly, ten times or more. The CDR3 loop is CASSPGLADHNEQFF. The DNA of the CDR3 is TGCGCCAGCAGCCCGGGACTAGCGGATCACAATGAGCAGTTCTTC. The chain links TRBV5-1 to TRBJ2-1, with TRBD2 matching over 11 bases. This CDR3 comprises 15 residues. Germline CDR1 is SGHRS and CDR2 is YFSETQ. Unmatched junction bases numbered 5, after V lost 4 bases and J lost 5 bases.

This clonotype was detected only a few times. This chain connects TRBV9 to TRBJ2-1; D gene ambiguous. The V gene lost 4 bases and the J gene lost 6 bases, with 5 bases spanning the gap. CDR1 and CDR2 from the germline V gene are SGDLS and YYNGEE. This CDR3 comprises 11 residues. The CDR3, as DNA: TGTGCCAGCAGCACCAGCAATGAGCAGTTCTTC. Amino acid sequence: CASSTSNEQFF.

This clonotype has ten or more counts. The V and J genes are TRBV29-1 and TRBJ2-3; 11 bases are a match to TRBD2. CDR3 length equals 16 residues. The V gene's germline CDR1 is SQVTM and CDR2 ANQGSEA. V shed 3 bases, J shed 3 bases, and the junction held 8 bases outside the gene matches. The CDR3 DNA follows: TGCAGCGTTGATGTGGAAACTAGCGGGAGTACAGATACGCAGTATTTT. Translation: CSVDVETSGSTDTQYF.

V and J are TRBV7-8 and TRBJ2-1; 12 bases align to TRBD2. The junction had 13 bases not matched to a gene; V was cut back by 5 bases and J by 8 bases. The CDR3 totals 17 residues. Germline loops: CDR1 SGHVS, CDR2 FQNEAQ. Here the CDR3 reads CASSPPRLAGVIHEQFF. The DNA of the CDR3 is TGTGCCAGCAGCCCACCGAGACTAGCGGGAGTCATCCATGAGCAGTTCTTC.

The chain links TRBV2 to TRBJ2-6; D may be TRBD1 (5 bases). V was pared by 9 bases and J by 0 bases, with 12 bases between. The germline V gene has CDR1 SNHLY and CDR2 FYNNEI. CDR3 length: 15 amino acids. CDR3 sequence reads: CARSDINSGANVLTF. Here the CDR3 DNA reads TGTGCCAGGTCGGACATTAACTCTGGGGCCAACGTCCTGACTTTC.

There are many counts of this clonotype. The chain uses TRBV7-9 and TRBJ2-4, with 8 bases aligning to TRBD1. Germline CDR1 is SEHNR and CDR2 is FQNEAQ (reference sequence). After removal of 5 bases from V and 9 bases from J, the junction contained 3 bases not matched to a gene. The CDR3 is 12 amino acids. The CDR3 nucleotides are TGTGCCAGCAGCCATACAGGGGGCATTCAGTACTTC. Translated, it gives CASSHTGGIQYF.

This clonotype has more than one count but fewer than ten. The CDR3 DNA sequence: TGCGCCAGCAGCTTGGGGCCCCGGGGGCAGGCGAACTACAATGAGCAGTTCTTC. Amino acid sequence: CASSLGPRGQANYNEQFF. V and J are TRBV5-1 and TRBJ2-1, with D perhaps given as TRBD1 or TRBD2 (6 bases each). V was clipped by 0 bases and J by 3 bases, with 19 bases between them. Germline values: CDR1 SGHRS, CDR2 YFSETQ. The CDR3 is made up of 18 amino acids.

This rearrangement joins TRBV12-5 to TRBJ2-5; D may correspond to TRBD1 or TRBD2 (6 bases each). Germline CDR1 reads LGHNT; CDR2 reads FRNRAP. This CDR3 is 13 amino acids long. V was clipped by 6 bases and J by 3 bases, with 11 bases between them. This chain's CDR3 is CASGMGGEETQYF. The CDR3 DNA reads as TGTGCTAGTGGCATGGGGGGCGAAGAGACCCAGTACTTC.

This clonotype showed up just a few times. The rearrangement uses TRBV5-1 and TRBJ2-7, with 12 bases matching TRBD1. V was pared by 4 bases and J by 0 bases, with 8 bases of the junction left unmatched. The CDR3 is 17 amino acids. From germline, CDR1 is SGHRS and CDR2 YFSETQ. This CDR3 reads CASSLPGQGAFSYEQYF. CDR3 DNA: TGCGCCAGCAGCCTTCCGGGACAGGGGGCCTTCTCCTACGAGCAGTACTTC.

This clonotype turned up a few times. CDR3 sequence: CASSLEEGAFSPLHF. CDR3 nucleotide sequence: TGTGCCAGCAGCTTAGAAGAGGGGGCGTTTTCACCCCTCCACTTT. The genes are TRBV7-6 and TRBJ1-6, with 7 bases lining up with TRBD1. The CDR3 totals 15 residues. V shed 1 base, J shed 9 bases, and the junction held 6 bases outside the gene matches. Looked up from germline, CDR1 is SGHVS and CDR2 is FNYEAQ.

This clonotype came up a few times. This sequence joins TRBV2 and TRBJ2-7; maybe TRBD1 (6 bases). Trimming cost V 1 base and J 2 bases, with 18 bases left between them. This CDR3 spans 17 amino acids. Germline-derived CDR1 and CDR2 are SNHLY and FYNNEI. The CDR3 DNA is TGTGCCAGCAGTGAAGTGTTACCCCGGGACACCACCTACGAGCAGTACTTC. This codes for CASSEVLPRDTTYEQYF.

This clonotype is medium-sized (0.01 to 0.1%) in the sample. V gene TRBV11-2 combines with J gene TRBJ2-3; 8 bases agree with TRBD2. The CDR3 is 15 amino acids. Germline assignment: CDR1 SGHAT and CDR2 FQNNGV. The junction had 10 bases not matched to a gene; V was cut back by 8 bases and J by 3 bases. The CDR3 DNA reads as TGTGCCAGCGGTCCACCGGGACTAGTGACAGATACGCAGTATTTT. This sequence encodes CASGPPGLVTDTQYF.

This clonotype was seen only a few times. The CDR3 coding sequence is TGTGCCAGCAGCCGGCGGACAGGGGGAATGAACACTGAAGCTTTCTTT. As protein: CASSRRTGGMNTEAFF. This sequence joins TRBV14 and TRBJ1-1; 10 bases agree with TRBD1. Germline V gene sequence: CDR1 SGHDN, CDR2 FVKESK. The CDR3 runs to 16 residues. After removal of 4 bases from V and 0 bases from J, the junction contained 5 bases not matched to a gene.

The chain is built from TRBV9 and TRBJ2-7; either TRBD1 or TRBD2 may fit D (5 bases each). V lost 3 bases to trimming and J lost 5 bases, with 15 bases between them. CDR1 is SGDLS and CDR2 is YYNGEE in the germline V gene. The CDR3 loop spans 14 amino acids. The DNA for the CDR3 is TGTGCCAGCAGCGGGGGGACGGGGTCCCACGAGCAGTACTTC. It yields the protein CASSGGTGSHEQYF.

The V call is TRBV28, the J call TRBJ2-7; maybe TRBD1 (6 bases). The CDR3 has 13 amino acids. V gave up 6 bases and J gave up 2 bases, with 11 bases separating them. From germline, CDR1 is MDHEN and CDR2 SYDVKM. CDR3 residues: CASSYRVPYEQYF. The CDR3 DNA reads TGTGCCAGCAGCTACAGGGTTCCCTACGAGCAGTACTTC.

This clonotype has a count of ten or more. The rearrangement joins TRBV4-2 to TRBJ2-7, with a weak D call TRBD2 (5 bases). Trimming removed 3 bases from V and 2 bases from J, with 17 bases in between. Germline V gene sequence: CDR1 LGHNA, CDR2 YNFKEQ. This CDR3 is built from 16 residues. The CDR3 bases are TGTGCCAGCAGCCAGAGTGTTTCCGGACTGACCTACGAGCAGTACTTC. It specifies CASSQSVSGLTYEQYF.

This clonotype showed up many times. The J gene is TRBJ1-1, the V gene TRBV2; D call uncertain. V lost 6 bases and J 0 bases, leaving 11 bases between the germline ends. This CDR3 region has 14 residues. The germline CDR1 and CDR2 sequences are SNHLY and FYNNEI. DNA of the CDR3: TGTGCCAGCAGCTTACACGGTATGAACACTGAAGCTTTCTTT. Protein product: CASSLHGMNTEAFF.

Comment on this clonotype: A much more abundant neighbour one base away suggests this may be a read error. This chain links TRBV30 with TRBJ2-7; D not resolved. Trimming removed 3 bases from V and 2 bases from J, with 11 bases in between. CDR3 length equals 13 residues. CDR1 and CDR2 (germline): GTSNPN, SVGIG (reference sequence). DNA of the CDR3: TGTGCCTGGAGCTTTGATCTTACCTACGAGCAGTACTTC. This encodes CAWSFDLTYEQYF.

This clonotype was counted ten times or more. V gene TRBV7-6 combines with J gene TRBJ2-1, with 10 bases fitting TRBD1. J was trimmed by 7 bases and V by 5 bases; bases with no gene match: 8. The germline V gene has CDR1 SGHVS and CDR2 FNYEAQ. The CDR3 is 15 residues long. The CDR3 sequence is CASSPGQGRRNEQFF. In DNA form, the CDR3 reads TGTGCCAGCAGCCCGGGACAGGGGAGGCGTAATGAGCAGTTCTTC. Supplemented by reference TRBV7-6 and TRBJ2-1, the full variable domain reads GAGVSQSPRYKVTKRGQDVALRCDPISGHVSLYWYRQALGQGPEFLTYFNYEAQQDKSGLPNDRFSAERPEGSISTLTIQRTEQRDSAMYRCASSPGQGRRNEQFFGPGTRLTVL.

This clonotype was found a few times. This rearrangement joins TRBV20-1 to TRBJ2-1; TRBD1 matches 11 bases. The CDR3 loop spans 16 amino acids. Germline CDR1 DFQATT, CDR2 SNEGSKA (reference sequence). Trimming at V came to 6 bases and at J to 6 bases, leaving 13 bases not matched to a gene. The CDR3 DNA is TGCAGTGCGGACGGACAGGGGGCATCGCCGTTCAATGAGCAGTTCTTC. The encoded protein is CSADGQGASPFNEQFF.

This clonotype has at least ten counts. The V gene is TRBV7-3, the J gene TRBJ2-3, with 7 bases identical to TRBD2. V trimming: 2 bases; J trimming: 1 base; junction bases outside the gene matches: 9. The CDR3 extends over 17 amino acids. Germline loops: CDR1 SGHTA, CDR2 FQGTGA. CDR3 bases: TGTGCCAGCAGCTTAGCCCCTTCGGGGGGAGGCACAGATACGCAGTATTTT. Amino acid sequence: CASSLAPSGGGTDTQYF.

This clonotype was seen a handful of times. The J gene is TRBJ1-1, the V gene TRBV20-1, with D perhaps matching TRBD1 (6 bases). From germline, CDR1 is DFQATT and CDR2 SNEGSKA (reference sequence). The V end was cut by 7 bases, the J end by 0 bases, with 12 bases between. The length of the CDR3 is 13 residues. CDR3 coding DNA: TGCAGTGTGGAGGGGGACATGAACACTGAAGCTTTCTTT. Its protein product is CSVEGDMNTEAFF.